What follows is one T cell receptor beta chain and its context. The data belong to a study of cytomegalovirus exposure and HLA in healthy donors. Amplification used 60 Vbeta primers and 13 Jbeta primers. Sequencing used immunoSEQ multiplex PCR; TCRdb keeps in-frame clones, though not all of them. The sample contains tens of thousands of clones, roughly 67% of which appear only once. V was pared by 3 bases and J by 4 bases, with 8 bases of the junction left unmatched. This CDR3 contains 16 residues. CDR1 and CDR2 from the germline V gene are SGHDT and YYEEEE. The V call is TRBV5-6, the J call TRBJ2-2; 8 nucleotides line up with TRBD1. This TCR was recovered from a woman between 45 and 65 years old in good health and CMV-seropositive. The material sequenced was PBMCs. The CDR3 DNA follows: TGTGCCAGCAGCTACACCGGGACAGGCGTCACCGGGGAGCTGTTTTTT. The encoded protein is CASSYTGTGVTGELFF.